The 11 T cell receptor beta chains below come from one sample, sequenced in a study of blood T cell repertoires in COVID-19. TCRdb's copy holds only in-frame clones and misses some; the assay was immunoSEQ multiplex PCR. The table has roughly 110,000 clones, 70% to 90% seen once. Specimen: peripheral blood. The receptor set was obtained from a man in his forties with acute or convalescent COVID-19.

The chain's CDR3 is CASRGGAVTEAFF. Here the CDR3 DNA reads TGTGCCAGCAGGGGAGGGGCTGTCACTGAAGCTTTCTTT. The chain joins TRBV21-1 to TRBJ1-1. TRBV21-1 is annotated as a pseudogene. The CDR3 runs to 13 residues.

This clone has a handful of counts. The J gene is TRBJ2-1, the V gene TRBV19; weak D call: TRBD2 (6 bases). The V and J ends lost 1 base and 5 bases respectively, with 9 bases between them. Germline CDR1 reads LNHDA; CDR2 reads SQIVND (reference sequence). This CDR3 spans 14 amino acids. CDR3: CASSIGPGDNEQFF. The CDR3 DNA reads TGTGCCAGTAGTATAGGCCCGGGGGACAATGAGCAGTTCTTC. The full variable domain, completed using reference TRBV19 and TRBJ2-1, is DGGITQSPKYLFRKEGQNVTLSCEQNLNHDAMYWYRQDPGQGLRLIYYSQIVNDFQKGDIAEGYSVSREKKESFPLTVTSAQKNPTAFYLCASSIGPGDNEQFFGPGTRLTVL.

The rearrangement uses TRBV3-1 (or the pseudogene TRBV3-2) and TRBJ1-5; the match to TRBD1 covers 9 bases. CDR1 is LGHDT and CDR2 is YNNKEL in the germline V gene (reference sequence). CDR3 length equals 13 residues. With 6 bases clipped from V and 7 bases from J, the junction kept 4 bases outside the gene matches. Here the CDR3 reads CASSPQGAQPQHF. Written as DNA, the CDR3 is TGTGCCAGCAGTCCACAGGGGGCCCAGCCCCAGCATTTT.

This CDR3 reads CASSLDRGQEKLFF. Here the CDR3 DNA reads TGTGCCAGCAGCTTAGACAGGGGACAAGAAAAACTGTTTTTT. The chain couples TRBV7-9 to TRBJ1-4, with TRBD1 identical over 7 bases. This CDR3 comprises 14 residues. With V trimmed by 1 base and J by 8 bases, 4 bases remained unmatched. Germline-derived CDR1 and CDR2 are SEHNR and FQNEAQ (reference sequence).

The rearrangement joins TRBV6-2 or TRBV6-3 to TRBJ1-5; D possibly corresponds to TRBD1 (5 bases). There are 14 residues in the CDR3. V gave up 2 bases and J gave up 6 bases, with 11 bases separating them. CDR1 MNHEY and CDR2 SVGEGT come from the germline V gene. The CDR3: CASSYGQGGQPQHF. The DNA of the CDR3 is TGTGCCAGCAGTTACGGGCAGGGAGGTCAGCCCCAGCATTTT.

The chain couples TRBV7-9 to TRBJ1-5, with D perhaps TRBD1 (5 bases). CDR1 SEHNR and CDR2 FQNEAQ come from the germline V gene (reference sequence). CDR3 length equals 17 residues. Deletions cut 1 base from V and 1 base from J, with 14 bases between. The CDR3 region has the DNA TGTGCCAGCAGCTTAGGGGTCGGGGGGGAAAGCAATCAGCCCCAGCATTTT. Its protein is CASSLGVGGESNQPQHF.

V gene TRBV4-1 combines with J gene TRBJ1-2; 11 positions agree with TRBD1. The CDR3 consists of 15 residues. V shed 3 bases and J 7 bases; nucleotides not matched to a gene: 7. Germline V gene sequence: CDR1 MGHRA, CDR2 YSYEKL. The chain's CDR3 is CASSHPGQGAGGYTF. CDR3 DNA sequence: TGCGCCAGCAGCCATCCCGGACAGGGGGCTGGTGGCTACACCTTC.

The chain links TRBV7-2 to TRBJ1-1; D is perhaps TRBD1 (5 bases). The V gene's germline CDR1 is SGHTA and CDR2 FQGNSA. CDR3 length: 15 residues. Trimming pared 2 bases from V and 4 bases from J, leaving 14 bases between. CDR3 in amino acids: CASSLSIRGITEAFF. The DNA of the CDR3 is TGTGCCAGCAGCTTAAGCATTCGGGGGATCACTGAAGCTTTCTTT.

In this sample, this clone turned up a few times. J is TRBJ1-1 and V is TRBV7-9; D remains unclear. The V gene's germline CDR1 is SEHNR and CDR2 FQNEAQ (reference sequence). V lost 2 bases and J lost 1, with 8 bases in between. The CDR3 is 14 amino acids. CDR3 nucleotides: TGTGCCAGCAGCTTATTCGCAGGGAACACTGAAGCTTTCTTT. Translated: CASSLFAGNTEAFF.

The rearrangement links TRBV7-9 to TRBJ1-4; D is unresolved. Trimming took 1 base from V and 6 from J, leaving 6 bases between them. The germline V gene encodes CDR1 SEHNR and CDR2 FQNEAQ (reference sequence). CDR3 size: 13 residues. The CDR3 DNA reads TGTGCCAGCAGCTTAGACGGGTATGAAAAACTGTTTTTT. It codes for CASSLDGYEKLFF.

The rearrangement links TRBV6-1 to TRBJ2-1; D unresolved. Germline CDR1 is MNHNS and CDR2 is SASEGT. The CDR3 length is 16 residues. Trimming removed 2 bases from V and 4 bases from J, with 15 bases in between. In DNA, the CDR3 is TGTGCCAGCAGTGAAACTTCGAACGTCGTATACAATGAGCAGTTCTTC. Translating it yields CASSETSNVVYNEQFF.